This TCR beta chain was captured in a study of spatial heterogeneity in lung cancer (dated by TCRdb to the late 2010s). With regard to the full study: Beta-chain transcripts were consistently detected in greater numbers than alpha-chain transcripts, which likely reflected higher beta-chain transcript abundance. In the raw uncorrected reads, each unique combination of TCR and UMI appeared more than ten times on average. In non-small cell lung cancer, the study made a quantitative comparison of TCR alpha and beta repertoires among multiple tumor regions, matched nontumor lung and blood. Nonsynonymous mutation counts, determined by whole-exome sequencing of tumor tissue, were related to features of the TCR repertoire. At surgery, hundreds of tumor regions, approximately 64 matched nontumor lung samples and 56 PBMC samples were TCR-sequenced for both alpha and beta chains. General study outcomes and caveats: Ubiquitous expanded tumor TCRs were found in blood more often at tumor resection than at routine follow-up. Confirming at a functional level the hypothesis that regional TCRs recognize regional mutations was considered to require additional single-cell paired TCR alpha and beta sequencing.

Trimming costs V 4 bases and J 0 bases, and their ends lie 19 bases apart. CDR1 and CDR2 (SGHVS, FQNEAQ) derive from the germline V gene. Inclusive of the bounding cysteine and phenylalanine, the CDR3 is 18 residues long. The kept DNA is CDR3 alone, 54 bases in frame from the first base. The library was obtained by 5' RACE. The sequencer listed for this sample is NextSeq 500. To allow correction of PCR and sequencing errors, the TCR library protocol tagged every TCR cDNA molecule with a unique molecular identifier. The source study handled its data this way. TCR identification, UMI-based error correction and CDR3 extraction were performed with Decombinator tools. TCRs above a frequency of 2 per 1,000, corresponding to the top 1% of the tumor frequency distribution, were defined as expanded. Renyi diversity was computed with the R vegan package after each repertoire had been subsampled 100 times to 5,000 TCRs. To build CDR3 similarity networks, amino acid triplet string-kernel similarity was used, and CDR3s were connected when their pairwise similarity was above 0.82. TCRdb ran its own pipeline on the public reads, namely fastp trimming at Q25 and MiXCR clone calling, and kept in-frame beta chains. Here each entry gathers all rows of one CDR3 protein and keeps the most common genes and DNA. The V and J calls were not made by the authors but by TCRdb's processing. This sample lists some 100,000 distinct CDR3 sequences; more than 10% were detected once. The ten top clones hold under 50% of the sample.

This clonotype has just a few counts. Its antigen target is currently unknown. It has no much larger one-base neighbor in the sample; base qualities were not kept. Interpreted using the paper, the time point label stands for: sample taken at primary tumor resection. Without any cell sorting, TCR sequencing was performed on whole RNA extracted either from tumor and nontumor lung tissue or from cryopreserved PBMC samples. Samples were obtained from 65 to 90 patients with early-stage, untreated non-small cell lung cancer from the lung TRACERx cohort. Only patients for whom sufficient RNA was available from at least two tumor regions were selected for TCR sequencing.

The TCR sequence derives from a male donor with early-stage non-small cell lung cancer. Recombination linked TRBV7-8 to TRBJ1-5; there is no confident call for the D gene. The sequencing here drew on PBMCs, taken at surgery. In nucleotide form, the sequence is TGTGCCAGCAGCTCCTTTGGCCTCTTTTTTTATAGCAATCAGCCCCAGCATTTT. Its protein reads: CASSSFGLFFYSNQPQHF.